This is a list of T cell receptor beta chains from one sample in a study of cytomegalovirus exposure and HLA in healthy donors. Method: immunoSEQ multiplex PCR; TCRdb's copy keeps in-frame clones and lacks some. The table has 100,000 or so clones, about 81% seen once. Sequenced: PBMCs. The origin of the receptors is a man in his forties or fifties in good health and CMV-seronegative. The CDR3 runs from the conserved cysteine through the conserved F or W. D genes are given only for firm matches. Clone size is not always given. Where it is, it says once, few, many or a class for expanded clones.

V	size	J	D	DNA	CDR3
TRBV11-3	NA	TRBJ2-6	NA	TGTGCCAGCAGCTTAGGCGGCCTAGCCTCTGGGGCCAACGTCCTGACTTTC	CASSLGGLASGANVLTF
TRBV7-2	NA	TRBJ2-7	TRBD2	TGTGCCAGCAGCTTTGGGGCGGGGGGTAACTACGAGCAGTACTTC	CASSFGAGGNYEQYF
TRBV29-1	NA	TRBJ1-3	TRBD1	TGCAGCGTCGCGACCGGGACAGCTGGAAACACCATATATTTT	CSVATGTAGNTIYF
TRBV5-1	NA	TRBJ1-1	NA	TGCGCCAGCAGCTTGACCACCGGGATCGATGAAGCTTTCTTT	CASSLTTGIDEAFF
TRBV7-2	NA	TRBJ2-3	TRBD1	TGTGCCAGCAGCTGGGACAGGGTTGGGTATTTT	CASSWDRVGYF
TRBV27	NA	TRBJ2-3	TRBD2	TGTGCCAGCAGTCTTCCCGCTAGCGGGGTTGCAGATACGCAGTATTTT	CASSLPASGVADTQYF
TRBV5-1	few	TRBJ1-2	TRBD1	TGCGCCAGCAGCCTGGGGACAGGGCCCGGCTACACCTTC	CASSLGTGPGYTF
TRBV9	NA	TRBJ2-3	TRBD2	TGTGCCAGCAGCGTAGAAGGACTAGCGAGAGATACGCAGTATTTT	CASSVEGLARDTQYF
TRBV6-5	NA	TRBJ1-1	TRBD1	TGTGCCAGCAGCGGGACAGGGGCTGGCACTGAAGCTTTCTTT	CASSGTGAGTEAFF
TRBV5-6	once	TRBJ2-5	NA	TGTGCCAGCAGCTCCCCCCAAAGCGACTCACAAGAGACCCAGTACTTC	CASSSPQSDSQETQYF
TRBV30	NA	TRBJ2-2	NA	TGTGCCTGGTGCCCAGCGGCCACCGGGGAGCTGTTTTTT	CAWCPAATGELFF
TRBV2	NA	TRBJ2-7	NA	TGTGCCAGCCGAGGGTGGGGGGGCGCCGCTTCTGACGAGCAGTACTTC	CASRGWGGAASDEQYF
TRBV13	NA	TRBJ1-2	TRBD1	TGTGCCAGCAGCCGGGGACAGGGCAACGGCTACACCTTC	CASSRGQGNGYTF
TRBV7-9	NA	TRBJ2-7	NA	TGTGCCAGCAGCTTAGGGCACTACTACGAGCAGTACTTC	CASSLGHYYEQYF
TRBV6-4	NA	TRBJ1-1	NA	TGTGCCAGCAGCACTTACAGCAACACTGAAGCTTTCTTT	CASSTYSNTEAFF
TRBV28	once	TRBJ1-2	NA	TGTGCCAGCAGTTCAGGGGCGCGCTATGGCTACACCTTC	CASSSGARYGYTF
TRBV7-6	NA	TRBJ1-3	NA	TGTGCCAGCAGCTTAGCTCCCGGCTCTGGAAACACCATATATTTT	CASSLAPGSGNTIYF
TRBV5-6	NA	TRBJ1-2	NA	TGTGCCAGCAGCTCCGGCGGGGGGAGCTACACCTTC	CASSSGGGSYTF
TRBV6-1	NA	TRBJ2-7	NA	TGTGACCTACAGGGCTCCTACGAGCAGTACTTC	CDLQGSYEQYF
TRBV19	once	TRBJ1-1	TRBD1	TGTGCCAGTAACGACAGGGGCACTGAAGCTTTCTTT	CASNDRGTEAFF
TRBV4-3	NA	TRBJ1-2	TRBD1	TGCGCCAGCAGCCAAGGACAGGGAGGATATGGCTACACCTTC	CASSQGQGGYGYTF